The 23 T cell receptor beta chains below come from one sample, sequenced in a study of shared clonotypes between healthy human individuals. Naive CD8 isolation took CD45RO-negative cells positively selected for CCR7 and excluded terminally differentiated effector memory CD45RA+ cells. Some clones are missing from TCRdb's copy, which holds only in-frame ones; the method was immunoSEQ multiplex PCR. The profile shows more than 500,000 clones, approximately 95% of them singletons. The specimen sequenced was naive CD8+ T cells sorted from blood. Receptor source: a woman aged 25 to 39 in good health.

The chain employs TRBV15 and TRBJ2-5; D may be TRBD2 (5 bases). V dropped 5 bases and J dropped 1 base, with 8 bases sitting between them. This CDR3 spans 13 amino acids. Germline V gives CDR1 LNHNV, CDR2 YYDKDF (reference sequence). This CDR3 reads CATSFGLQETQYF. The DNA for the CDR3 is TGTGCCACCAGCTTCGGACTCCAAGAGACCCAGTACTTC.

The chain uses TRBV10-3 and TRBJ1-1, with D perhaps matching TRBD1 (6 bases). The CDR3 spans 17 residues. V shed 0 bases and J shed 6 bases, with 20 bases lying between them. Germline V gene lookup returns CDR1 ENHRY and CDR2 SYGVKD. DNA for the CDR3: TGTGCCATCAGTGAGTCTGAGGGGGGGCGGAGGGACGCTGAAGCTTTCTTT. Its protein product is CAISESEGGRRDAEAFF.

This clone showed up just once. This rearrangement joins TRBV7-9 to TRBJ1-4; the D is unclear. CDR1 is SEHNR and CDR2 is FQNEAQ in the germline V gene (reference sequence). CDR3 size: 13 residues. V was cut by 2 bases and J by 11 bases, with 12 bases left in between. CDR3 DNA: TGTGCCAGCAGCTTATCGGATTTAGAGAAACTGTTTTTT. It specifies CASSLSDLEKLFF.

The J gene is TRBJ2-7, the V gene TRBV5-1; TRBD1 might be the D (6 bases). The CDR3 is made up of 15 amino acids. Germline assignment: CDR1 SGHRS and CDR2 YFSETQ. The V gene lost 0 bases and the J gene lost 0 bases, with 10 bases spanning the gap. CDR3 residues: CASSLGQDGSYEQYF. The CDR3 region has the DNA TGCGCCAGCAGCTTGGGACAGGACGGCTCCTACGAGCAGTACTTC. The entire variable domain, with the rest obtained from reference TRBV5-1 and TRBJ2-7, is as follows: KAGVTQTPRYLIKTRGQQVTLSCSPISGHRSVSWYQQTPGQGLQFLFEYFSETQRNKGNFPGRFSGRQFSNSRSEMNVSTLELGDSALYLCASSLGQDGSYEQYFGPGTRLTVT.

This rearrangement joins TRBV28 to TRBJ1-5; D not resolved. Trimming took off 3 bases at V and 3 bases at J, with 9 bases between the two ends. Germline V gene data show CDR1 as MDHEN and CDR2 as SYDVKM. The CDR3 has 14 residues. CDR3 in amino acids: CASSFFPDNQPQHF. CDR3 bases: TGTGCCAGCAGTTTCTTCCCAGACAATCAGCCCCAGCATTTT. The full variable domain, rest sourced from reference TRBV28 and TRBJ1-5, is DVKVTQSSRYLVKRTGEKVFLECVQDMDHENMFWYRQDPGLGLRLIYFSYDVKMKEKGDIPEGYSVSREKKERFSLILESASTNQTSMYLCASSFFPDNQPQHFGDGTRLSIL.

V is TRBV7-9 and J is TRBJ2-7; D is unclear. The CDR3 loop spans 13 amino acids. V shed 6 bases and J shed 7 bases, with 16 bases lying between them. Germline values: CDR1 SEHNR, CDR2 FQNEAQ (reference sequence). The CDR3 sequence is CASSLTSRWEQYF. As DNA, the CDR3 is TGTGCCAGCAGTCTGACGTCCCGTTGGGAGCAGTACTTC.

The CDR3 DNA follows: TGTGCCAGCAGGCCCCATCCCCTGGACCGTTCCTACGAGCAGTACTTC. Its protein product is CASRPHPLDRSYEQYF. The chain combines TRBV7-8 with TRBJ2-7; D is unresolved. Germline loops: CDR1 SGHVS, CDR2 FQNEAQ. The CDR3 contains 16 residues. The V gene lost 6 bases and the J gene lost 1 base, with 19 bases spanning the gap. Looking up the rest from reference TRBV7-8 and TRBJ2-7 gives the full variable domain: GAGVSQSPRYKVAKRGQDVALRCDPISGHVSLFWYQQALGQGPEFLTYFQNEAQLDKSGLPSDRFFAERPEGSVSTLKIQRTQQEDSAVYLCASRPHPLDRSYEQYFGPGTRLTVT.

The chain uses TRBV27 and TRBJ2-2; perhaps TRBD2 as D (5 bases). The germline gives CDR1 MNHEY, CDR2 SMNVEV (reference sequence). CDR3 length equals 15 residues. Trimming stripped 5 bases from V and 1 base from J, with 11 bases between. CDR3 amino acids: CASSPSGENTGELFF. The DNA for the CDR3 is TGTGCCAGCAGTCCGAGCGGAGAGAACACCGGGGAGCTGTTTTTT.

The chain uses TRBV19 and TRBJ2-7, with 7 bases that match TRBD2. This CDR3 contains 14 residues. The V and J ends lost 1 base and 3 bases, in that order; junction bases with no gene match: 3. CDR1 is LNHDA, CDR2 SQIVND, per germline (reference sequence). The CDR3 loop is CASSIAQRDYEQYF. The CDR3 nucleotides read TGTGCCAGTAGTATAGCCCAGCGGGACTACGAGCAGTACTTC.

This rearrangement joins TRBV5-1 to TRBJ2-7; no definite D call. Trimming pared 0 bases from V and 0 bases from J, leaving 10 bases between. This CDR3 is 15 amino acids long. From germline, CDR1 is SGHRS and CDR2 YFSETQ. The CDR3: CASSLGWSHSYEQYF. Here the CDR3 DNA reads TGCGCCAGCAGCTTGGGGTGGAGTCACTCCTACGAGCAGTACTTC. The full variable domain, with the rest looked up from reference TRBV5-1 and TRBJ2-7, is KAGVTQTPRYLIKTRGQQVTLSCSPISGHRSVSWYQQTPGQGLQFLFEYFSETQRNKGNFPGRFSGRQFSNSRSEMNVSTLELGDSALYLCASSLGWSHSYEQYFGPGTRLTVT.

The CDR3 DNA reads as TGTGCCAGCAGTTTATTAGGGGGGTTTTTAAATGAGCAGTTCTTC. As protein: CASSLLGGFLNEQFF. This chain uses TRBV27 with TRBJ2-1; D tentatively fits TRBD1 or TRBD2 (6 bases each). The CDR3 consists of 15 residues. Per germline, CDR1 MNHEY and CDR2 SMNVEV (reference sequence). V was shortened by 1 base and J by 7 bases, with 14 bases between the two germline ends.

The J gene is TRBJ1-1, the V gene TRBV4-1; D not resolved. CDR3 length: 15 residues. CDR1 and CDR2 from the germline V gene are MGHRA and YSYEKL. V gave up 1 base and J gave up 4 bases, with 13 bases separating them. The CDR3 reads CASSQGFGLGTEAFF. Written as DNA, the CDR3 is TGCGCCAGCAGCCAAGGGTTTGGGCTGGGCACTGAAGCTTTCTTT.

V and J are TRBV6-6 and TRBJ2-7, with D unresolved. V lost 0 bases and J lost 3, with 6 bases in between. This CDR3 is built from 13 residues. Germline CDR1 is MNHNY and CDR2 is SVGAGI (reference sequence). The CDR3 loop reads CASSYSDFYEQYF. The CDR3 coding sequence is TGTGCCAGCAGTTACTCTGACTTCTACGAGCAGTACTTC.

This chain connects TRBV5-1 to TRBJ2-7; no clear D gene. Looked up from germline, CDR1 is SGHRS and CDR2 is YFSETQ. Trimming removed 0 bases from V and 0 bases from J, with 4 bases in between. CDR3 size: 13 residues. The CDR3 here is CASSLELSYEQYF. Here the CDR3 DNA reads TGCGCCAGCAGCTTGGAACTCTCCTACGAGCAGTACTTC.

The chain combines TRBV28 with TRBJ2-1; a possible D gene is TRBD2 (6 bases). V lost 1 base and J 7 bases, leaving 14 bases between the germline ends. There are 15 residues in the CDR3. From germline, CDR1 is MDHEN and CDR2 SYDVKM. The chain's CDR3 is CASSLSRTAGNEQFF. CDR3 nucleotide sequence: TGTGCCAGCAGTTTATCGAGGACCGCGGGGAATGAGCAGTTCTTC.

V gene TRBV7-9 combines with J gene TRBJ2-5; 7 bases align to TRBD1. Per germline, CDR1 SEHNR and CDR2 FQNEAQ (reference sequence). V gave up 5 bases and J gave up 1 base; unmatched junction bases: 1. This CDR3 has 13 residues. CDR3 residues: CASSRDSQETQYF. CDR3 coding DNA: TGTGCCAGCAGCAGGGACAGCCAAGAGACCCAGTACTTC. The full variable domain, rest sourced from reference TRBV7-9 and TRBJ2-5, is DTGVSQNPRHKITKRGQNVTFRCDPISEHNRLYWYRQTLGQGPEFLTYFQNEAQLEKSRLLSDRFSAERPKGSFSTLEIQRTEQGDSAMYLCASSRDSQETQYFGPGTRLLVL.

This clone was seen once. The chain has TRBV19 and TRBJ1-1; 7 bases line up with TRBD1. The germline CDR1 and CDR2 sequences are LNHDA and SQIVND (reference sequence). The CDR3 runs to 14 residues. V dropped 5 bases and J dropped 0; count of bases not matched to a gene: 3. The CDR3 here is CASSVQGLNTEAFF. In DNA, the CDR3 is TGTGCCAGTAGTGTACAGGGGTTGAACACTGAAGCTTTCTTT.

This chain connects TRBV11-2 to TRBJ2-7; D is perhaps TRBD1 (6 bases). V lost 1 base and J 6 bases, leaving 16 bases between the germline ends. The CDR3 covers 15 residues. Germline V gene sequence: CDR1 SGHAT, CDR2 FQNNGV. The CDR3 DNA reads TGTGCCAGCAGCTTAGGACAGGTAAAGAGGTTCGAGCAGTACTTC. This translates into CASSLGQVKRFEQYF. The entire variable domain, with the rest obtained from reference TRBV11-2 and TRBJ2-7, is as follows: EAGVAQSPRYKIIEKRQSVAFWCNPISGHATLYWYQQILGQGPKLLIQFQNNGVVDDSQLPKDRFSAERLKGVDSTLKIQPAKLEDSAVYLCASSLGQVKRFEQYFGPGTRLTVT.

The chain is built from TRBV27 and TRBJ2-7; 7 nucleotides match TRBD2. The junction had 4 bases not matched to a gene; V was cut back by 5 bases and J by 3 bases. Looked up from germline, CDR1 is MNHEY and CDR2 is SMNVEV (reference sequence). CDR3 length: 13 amino acids. In DNA, the CDR3 is TGTGCCAGCAGTCACAGCGGGAACTACGAGCAGTACTTC. This encodes CASSHSGNYEQYF.

The gene calls are TRBV11-2 and TRBJ1-1; TRBD1 agrees at 7 bases. The CDR3 sequence is 13 residues long. V was pared by 5 bases and J by 10 bases, with 10 bases of the junction left unmatched. Germline assignment: CDR1 SGHAT and CDR2 FQNNGV. The CDR3 DNA sequence: TGTGCCAGCAGCCCCGGGAGGGGGCTATTAGCTTTCTTT. Translation gives CASSPGRGLLAFF. The variable domain in full, with the rest retrieved from reference TRBV11-2 and TRBJ1-1, is EAGVAQSPRYKIIEKRQSVAFWCNPISGHATLYWYQQILGQGPKLLIQFQNNGVVDDSQLPKDRFSAERLKGVDSTLKIQPAKLEDSAVYLCASSPGRGLLAFFGQGTRLTVV.

The CDR3 coding sequence is TGTGCCAGCAGCCAACAGACTAGCGGGGGATGGGGCAACGAGCAGTACTTC. This encodes CASSQQTSGGWGNEQYF. The chain has TRBV14 and TRBJ2-5; 12 bases line up with TRBD2. TRBJ2-7 explains the end of the DNA better; the J call may be wrong. The CDR3 contains 17 residues. CDR1 is SGHDN, CDR2 FVKESK, per germline.

The chain combines TRBV30 with TRBJ2-7; D gene unclear. The V end lost 5 bases, the J end lost 2 bases, and 13 bases lay between the germline ends. Germline values: CDR1 GTSNPN, CDR2 SVGIG (reference sequence). CDR3 length equals 13 residues. This CDR3 reads CAWSYGSTYEQYF. CDR3 DNA: TGTGCCTGGTCCTACGGGTCCACCTACGAGCAGTACTTC.

The rearrangement joins TRBV2 to TRBJ2-1; D call uncertain. The CDR3 consists of 16 residues. V was shortened by 4 bases and J by 2 bases, with 15 bases between the two germline ends. Germline values: CDR1 SNHLY, CDR2 FYNNEI. CDR3 region: CASSARRMVPYNEQFF. CDR3 bases: TGTGCCAGCAGTGCTAGGCGGATGGTCCCCTACAATGAGCAGTTCTTC.